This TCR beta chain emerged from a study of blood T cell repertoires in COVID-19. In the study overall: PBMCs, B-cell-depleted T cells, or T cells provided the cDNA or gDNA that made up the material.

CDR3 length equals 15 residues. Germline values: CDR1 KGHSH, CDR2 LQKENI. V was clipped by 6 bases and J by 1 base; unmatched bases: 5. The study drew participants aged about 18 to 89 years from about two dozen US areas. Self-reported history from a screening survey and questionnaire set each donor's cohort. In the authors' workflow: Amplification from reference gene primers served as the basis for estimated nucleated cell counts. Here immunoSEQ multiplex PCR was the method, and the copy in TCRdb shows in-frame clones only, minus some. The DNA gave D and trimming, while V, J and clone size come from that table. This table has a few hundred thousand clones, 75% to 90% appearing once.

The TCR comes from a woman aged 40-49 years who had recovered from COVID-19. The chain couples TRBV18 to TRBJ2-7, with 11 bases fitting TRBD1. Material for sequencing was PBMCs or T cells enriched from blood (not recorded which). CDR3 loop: CASSNGTGGSYEQYF. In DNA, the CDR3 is TGTGCCAGCTCGAACGGGACAGGGGGGTCCTACGAGCAGTACTTC.